These 4 T cell receptor beta chains came from one sample sequenced in a study of blood T cell repertoires in COVID-19. The table came from immunoSEQ multiplex PCR; TCRdb's copy has only in-frame clones and leaves some out. This sample has about 140,000 clones, with approximately 90% found just once. Sequencing was performed on peripheral blood. The receptors stem from a human donor in a cohort sampled during active COVID-19.

The CDR3 DNA reads as TGTGCCAGCAGCCAAGGTAGAGGCCCCACGTTTTTGGTGGTCGAGCAGTACTTC. Protein product: CASSQGRGPTFLVVEQYF. V is TRBV3-1 (or the pseudogene TRBV3-2) and J is TRBJ2-7; no clear D. Germline-derived CDR1 and CDR2 are LGHDT and YNNKEL (reference sequence). The CDR3 totals 18 residues. V was pared by 1 base and J by 6 bases, with 25 bases between.

The genes are TRBV11-2 and TRBJ1-4, with D perhaps matching TRBD1 (5 bases). This CDR3 comprises 14 residues. Germline V gene lookup returns CDR1 SGHAT and CDR2 FQNNGV. With 7 bases removed from V and 7 bases from J, the gap between germline ends came to 16 bases. The CDR3 nucleotides read TGTGCCAGCACCCCCGGACACCGAAGTGAAAAACTGTTTTTT. Translating it yields CASTPGHRSEKLFF.

CDR3 sequence reads: CASSSGQFYGYTF. CDR3 bases: TGTGCCAGCAGTTCGGGACAGTTCTATGGCTACACCTTC. The chain links TRBV28 to TRBJ1-2, with TRBD1 identical over 7 bases. The CDR3 sequence is 13 residues long. Germline trimming cut 4 bases from V and 4 bases from J; bases unmatched to any gene: 3. Germline V CDR1 and CDR2: MDHEN, SYDVKM.

This chain links TRBV6-2 or TRBV6-3 with TRBJ1-2; TRBD1 matches 8 bases. The CDR3 is made up of 14 amino acids. Germline loops: CDR1 MNHEY, CDR2 SVGEGT. The V and J ends lost 0 bases and 6 bases, in that order; junction bases with no gene match: 3. DNA of the CDR3: TGTGCCAGCAGTTACTCGAACAGGGGGGATGGCTACACCTTC. Translating gives CASSYSNRGDGYTF.